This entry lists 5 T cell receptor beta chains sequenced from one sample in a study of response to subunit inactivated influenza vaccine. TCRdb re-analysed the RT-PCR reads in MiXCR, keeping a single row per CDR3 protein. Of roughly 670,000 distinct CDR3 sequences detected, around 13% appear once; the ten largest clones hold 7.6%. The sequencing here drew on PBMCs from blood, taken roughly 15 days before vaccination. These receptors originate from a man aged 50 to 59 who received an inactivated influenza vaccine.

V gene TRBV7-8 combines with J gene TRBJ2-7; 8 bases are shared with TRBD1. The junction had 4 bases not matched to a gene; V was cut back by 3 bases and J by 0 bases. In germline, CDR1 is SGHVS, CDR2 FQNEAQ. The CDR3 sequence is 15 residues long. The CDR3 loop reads CASSLYRGASYEQYF. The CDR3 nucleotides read TGTGCCAGCAGCTTGTACAGGGGGGCCTCCTACGAGCAGTACTTC.

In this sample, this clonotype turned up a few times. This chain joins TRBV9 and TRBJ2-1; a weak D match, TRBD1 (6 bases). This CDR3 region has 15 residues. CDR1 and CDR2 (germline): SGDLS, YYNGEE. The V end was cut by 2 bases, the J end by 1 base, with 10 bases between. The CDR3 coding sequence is TGTGCCAGCAGCGTTCAGGGGATGTCCTACAATGAGCAGTTCTTC. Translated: CASSVQGMSYNEQFF.

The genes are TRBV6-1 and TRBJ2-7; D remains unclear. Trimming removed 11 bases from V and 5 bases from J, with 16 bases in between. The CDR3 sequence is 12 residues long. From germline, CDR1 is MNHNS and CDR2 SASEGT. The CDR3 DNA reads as TGTGCCGGTGGGCGCGATGTCCACGAGCAGTACTTC. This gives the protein CAGGRDVHEQYF.

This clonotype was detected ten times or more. The CDR3 DNA follows: TGCAGCGCCTCCGGGACAGGGATCAATGGCTACACCTTC. Translated, it gives CSASGTGINGYTF. The rearrangement links TRBV29-1 to TRBJ1-2; 9 bases are a match to TRBD1. The length of the CDR3 is 13 residues. Germline V lookup: CDR1 SQVTM, CDR2 ANQGSEA. Losses at the gene ends were 7 bases for V and 6 bases for J; bases not matched to a gene: 9. Looking up the rest from reference TRBV29-1 and TRBJ1-2 gives the full variable domain: SAVISQKPSRDICQRGTSLTIQCQVDSQVTMMFWYRQQPGQSLTLIATANQGSEATYESGFVIDKFPISRPNLTFSTLTVSNMSPEDSSIYLCSASGTGINGYTFGSGTRLTVV.

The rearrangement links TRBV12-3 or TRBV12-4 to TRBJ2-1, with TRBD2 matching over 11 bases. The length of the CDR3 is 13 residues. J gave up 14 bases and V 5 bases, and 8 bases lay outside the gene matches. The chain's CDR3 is CASSPYSGRVEFF. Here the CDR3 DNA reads TGTGCCAGCAGTCCCTATAGCGGGAGGGTGGAGTTCTTC.